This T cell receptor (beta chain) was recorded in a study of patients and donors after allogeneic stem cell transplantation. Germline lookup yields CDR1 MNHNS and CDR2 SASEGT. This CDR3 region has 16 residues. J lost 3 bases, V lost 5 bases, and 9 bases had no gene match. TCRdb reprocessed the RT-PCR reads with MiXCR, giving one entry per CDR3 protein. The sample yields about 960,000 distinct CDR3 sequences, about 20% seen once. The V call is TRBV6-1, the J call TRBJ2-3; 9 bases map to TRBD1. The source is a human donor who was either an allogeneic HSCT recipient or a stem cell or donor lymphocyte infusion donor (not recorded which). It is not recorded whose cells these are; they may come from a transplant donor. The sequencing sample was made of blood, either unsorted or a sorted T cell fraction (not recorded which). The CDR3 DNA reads TGTGCCAGCAGTAAACCCGGGACAGGGTCAACAGATACGCAGTATTTT. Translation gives CASSKPGTGSTDTQYF.